Below, 7 T cell receptor beta chains from the same sample are listed, as sequenced in a study of identical twins. TCRdb reanalysed the 5' RACE reads using MiXCR and keeps one entry per CDR3 protein. The sample includes fewer than 900,000 distinct CDR3 sequences, 21% seen only once; the top ten take over 4%. Separately, the same data were catalogued under a study of T cells expressing NK-cell markers.

The sample was PBMCs. All receptors come from a woman between 18 and 29 years old in good health.

This clonotype was counted between two and nine times. V gene TRBV11-2 combines with J gene TRBJ2-7; 8 bases are a match to TRBD2. Trimming cost V 6 bases and J 0 bases; bases outside gene matches: 7. The CDR3 runs to 15 residues. The germline V gene encodes CDR1 SGHAT and CDR2 FQNNGV. In DNA, the CDR3 is TGTGCCAGCAGGCGGTATAGCGGGGACTCCTACGAGCAGTACTTC. The encoded protein is CASRRYSGDSYEQYF.

The chain links TRBV6-2 or TRBV6-3 to TRBJ2-7; 7 bases fit TRBD1. The CDR3 length is 15 residues. CDR1 and CDR2 (germline): MNHEY, SVGEGT. The ends lost 5 bases at V and 6 bases at J; junction bases unmatched: 13. The chain's CDR3 is CASSPPETGSSEQYF. The CDR3 DNA reads as TGTGCCAGCAGTCCACCCGAGACAGGGTCTTCCGAGCAGTACTTC.

This clonotype has more than one count but fewer than ten. CDR3 residues: CASSPSQSSYEQYF. The CDR3 DNA sequence: TGTGCCAGCAGCCCCTCCCAAAGCTCCTACGAGCAGTACTTC. The rearrangement links TRBV9 to TRBJ2-7; D uncertain. V was clipped by 4 bases and J by 0 bases, with 11 bases between them. Germline V gives CDR1 SGDLS, CDR2 YYNGEE. CDR3 length equals 14 residues.

J is TRBJ2-1 and V is TRBV24-1; TRBD2 agrees at 9 bases. With V trimmed by 2 bases and J by 4 bases, 5 bases remained unmatched. The CDR3 is 16 residues long. Germline V gene lookup returns CDR1 KGHDR and CDR2 SFDVKD. CDR3 nucleotide sequence: TGTGCCACCAGTGATTCGGGGACTAGCTCGTACAATGAGCAGTTCTTC. Translating gives CATSDSGTSSYNEQFF.

This clonotype was recorded a few times. The chain links TRBV29-1 to TRBJ2-7; 11 nucleotides match TRBD1. With 6 bases clipped from V and 6 bases from J, the junction kept 10 bases outside the gene matches. CDR1 SQVTM and CDR2 ANQGSEA come from the germline V gene. The CDR3 runs 14 residues. The DNA for the CDR3 is TGCAGCGTACCTCCGGGACAGGGGGAATCCGAGCAGTACTTC. Encoded protein: CSVPPGQGESEQYF.

The chain has TRBV5-6 and TRBJ2-7; D remains ambiguous. The CDR3 is 13 amino acids. Deletions cut 4 bases from V and 5 bases from J, with 13 bases between. CDR1 SGHDT and CDR2 YYEEEE come from the germline V gene. CDR3 bases: TGTGCCAGCAGCCTTGGGCTCATCCACGAGCAGTACTTC. The encoded protein is CASSLGLIHEQYF.

The chain links TRBV12-3 or TRBV12-4 to TRBJ1-5, with a possible D match to TRBD1 (6 bases). The CDR3 spans 12 residues. The V end was cut by 3 bases, the J end by 10 bases, with 10 bases between. CDR3 nucleotide sequence: TGTGCCAGCAGTTTCGTCAGGGGCCCCCAGCATTTT. Translating it yields CASSFVRGPQHF.